A selection of T cell receptor beta chains follows, all from one sample in a study of TIL therapy for anti-PD-1-resistant metastatic lung cancer. Generated by immunoSEQ multiplex PCR, the TCRdb table keeps only in-frame clones and is missing some. The sample has just over 20,000 clones, 78% seen once. The source was blood, collected at baseline. These receptors originate from a person between 30 and 79 years old with non-small cell lung cancer. Both conserved end residues are trimmed from each CDR3. Where a row states a size, it is once, few, many or the class of an expanded clone; other rows omit it.

CDR3 length	J gene	V gene	clone size	CDR3 protein
11	TRBJ2-7	TRBV15	NA	ATSRDRGAEQY
15	TRBJ2-4	TRBV2	few	ASKGLAGGVAKNIQY
15	TRBJ2-6	TRBV5-1	NA	ASSFRGANSGANVLT
14	TRBJ2-5	TRBV7-9	NA	ASSLYLALPQETQY
12	TRBJ1-1	TRBV2	NA	ASSHRVMNTEAF
12	TRBJ2-3	TRBV30	few	AWKEQEEADTQY
12	TRBJ1-1	TRBV6-5	NA	ASRKLNRDGKVF
11	TRBJ1-6	TRBV7-2	NA	ASSWGDSSPLH
10	TRBJ1-1	TRBV19	few	ASSLQNTEAF
16	TRBJ2-4	TRBV27	few	ASSLNPRGQGDLNIQY
12	TRBJ2-7	TRBV5-4	NA	ASSMGQGSYEQY
15	TRBJ2-1	TRBV7-9	NA	ASSLDPLAGLYNEQF
12	TRBJ2-3	TRBV10-3	NA	AISDGASTDTQY
14	TRBJ1-1	TRBV2	NA	ASRVQGQGLPTEAF
12	TRBJ2-3	TRBV11-2	once	ASSLGPTSGTQY
11	TRBJ2-7	TRBV7-9	NA	ASSLLGVYEQY
11	TRBJ2-1	TRBV19	NA	ASTSGRGNEQF
15	TRBJ1-2	TRBV9	NA	ASSVATRFSRFDGYT
13	TRBJ2-2	TRBV7-3	NA	ASSFHGKSTGELF
12	TRBJ2-4	TRBV7-2	NA	ASSSGLAAHIQY
12	TRBJ2-7	TRBV9	NA	ASSVGGQGGEQY
12	TRBJ1-5	TRBV28	NA	ASRRTASNQPQH
11	TRBJ1-5	TRBV10-3	NA	AISEGGLQPQH
10	TRBJ2-3	TRBV6-1	NA	AGRRGRDTQY
12	TRBJ2-3	TRBV11-2	NA	ASSVSGATDTQY
16	TRBJ2-5	TRBV27	few	ASSPWDRGGGSEETQY
10	TRBJ1-6	TRBV6-5	NA	ASSYSNSPLH
8	TRBJ2-1	TRBV20-1	NA	SASRTPQF
15	TRBJ2-3	TRBV11-3	NA	ASSLDPTQGGTDTQY